These 5 T cell receptor beta chains originate from one sample sequenced in a study of vaccination and CD4 T cells after COVID-19. What these receptors recognize is not known. An Oncomine TCR Beta short-read assay was used to sequence the DNA from cultured CD4+ T cells. MiXCR, applied by TCRdb to the PCR reads, yields one record per CDR3 protein. Of over 6,500 distinct CDR3 sequences in the sample, roughly 19% were seen once. Treatment of the sample: approximately nine-day PBMC culture with coronavirus spike peptide pools or control peptides (ViraFEST assay). This specimen was CD4+ T cells from blood, cultured in vitro, taken after SARS-CoV-2 vaccination. The receptor source for this set is a human donor who had recovered from COVID-19.

This clonotype qualifies as medium-sized (0.01 to 0.1%). The rearrangement uses TRBV10-1 and TRBJ2-7; D gene ambiguous. With 2 bases removed from V and 2 bases from J, the gap between germline ends came to 22 bases. Germline V gene lookup returns CDR1 WNHNN and CDR2 SYGVQD (reference sequence). CDR3 size: 18 residues. The CDR3 DNA reads as TGCGCCAGCAGTGAGCCCCCAAGGGTGCAGGCACGAACCTACGAGCAGTACTTC. Protein sequence: CASSEPPRVQARTYEQYF.

The chain recombines TRBV12-3 or TRBV12-4 with TRBJ1-2, with D unclear. This CDR3 has 11 residues. V was clipped by 6 bases and J by 4 bases, with 6 bases between them. The CDR3, as DNA: TGTGCCAGCAGGGGGTTCTATGGCTACACCTTC. It yields the protein CASRGFYGYTF.

The genes are TRBV7-9 and TRBJ1-4, with 7 bases identical to TRBD1. V shed 2 bases, J shed 8 bases, and the junction held 14 bases outside the gene matches. In germline, CDR1 is SEHNR, CDR2 FQNEAQ (reference sequence). The CDR3 is made up of 17 amino acids. The CDR3: CASSLQGGRTGGEKLFF. The DNA of the CDR3 is TGTGCCAGCAGCTTACAGGGTGGAAGGACAGGCGGCGAAAAACTGTTTTTT. The variable domain in full, completed from reference TRBV7-9 and TRBJ1-4, reads DTGVSQNPRHKITKRGQNVTFRCDPISEHNRLYWYRQTLGQGPEFLTYFQNEAQLEKSRLLSDRFSAERPKGSFSTLEIQRTEQGDSAMYLCASSLQGGRTGGEKLFFGSGTQLSVL.

This clonotype qualifies as medium-sized. The chain combines TRBV7-2 with TRBJ1-2; a weak D match, TRBD1 (6 bases). The CDR3 contains 13 residues. V lost 3 bases and J lost 4, with 9 bases in between. Germline V gives CDR1 SGHTA, CDR2 FQGNSA. The CDR3 nucleotides are TGTGCCAGCAGCTTGGGGGCCCGCTATGGCTACACCTTC. Residues: CASSLGARYGYTF.

The genes are TRBV19 and TRBJ2-2; D not certain. Trimming removed 4 bases at V and 6 bases at J, with 15 bases between. This CDR3 has 15 residues. Germline loops: CDR1 LNHDA, CDR2 SQIVND (reference sequence). CDR3 sequence reads: CASSTHSSLPGELFF. The CDR3 DNA follows: TGTGCCAGTAGTACCCATAGCTCACTCCCCGGGGAGCTGTTTTTT.